This record covers a single T cell receptor beta chain. The antigen remains unidentified. This specimen comes from a study of T cell repertoires in cytomegalovirus infection. As for the study in general: Shared public TCR beta signatures pointed to both CMV infection and a matching HLA type. Study conclusions and caveats: Summed frequency of public TCR beta families distinguished CMV carriers with the relevant HLA. There were HLA-C-restricted CMV-specific TCR beta clonotypes dominating the ex vivo response.

The V gene's germline CDR1 is MNHGY and CDR2 SAAAGT. J gave up 4 bases and V 2 bases, and 4 bases lay outside the gene matches. The length of the CDR3 is 15 residues. TCRdb re-called the reads with MiXCR, one entry per CDR3 protein. Of some 800,000 distinct CDR3 sequences in the sample, 25% to 30% were seen once. The source is a human donor in good health (CMV status not recorded). Some clones in this sample may be carry-over from other donors' samples. V is TRBV6-8 and J is TRBJ2-3, with TRBD2 matching 9 bases. Sample: cultured CD8+ T cells from PBMCs, taken from culture after CMV antigen stimulation. The CDR3 sequence is CASSYKRGVPDTQYF. The CDR3 region has the DNA TGTGCCAGCAGTTACAAGCGGGGGGTCCCAGATACGCAGTATTTT.